This TCR beta chain was sequenced during a study of OX40 agonist ivuxolimab in advanced cancers. Germline V gene sequence: CDR1 MGHRA, CDR2 YSYEKL. This CDR3 has 16 residues. Trimming left V 1 base short and J 1 base short, with 14 bases between. Comment on this clone: Its matching antigen is unknown.

Clones were sequenced by immunoSEQ multiplex PCR, and TCRdb holds only the in-frame ones, with some missing. The sample holds some 86,000 clones, roughly 84% seen once. Findings and limits, study-wide: Dosing at 0.1 to 3.0 mg/kg was accompanied by clonal expansion of CD4+ and CD8+ blood T cells by week 6. No determination was made of the antigen specificity of the expanded peripheral T cells.

The sequencing used CD4+ or CD8+ T cells sorted from blood, collected in a trial of the OX40 agonist ivuxolimab. The chain employs TRBV4-1 and TRBJ2-7, with no clear D. This receptor was taken from an adult with an advanced solid tumor such as melanoma, head and neck, liver or kidney cancer. Here the CDR3 reads CASSQGSTGESYEQYF. CDR3 DNA sequence: TGCGCCAGCAGCCAAGGTTCTACGGGCGAGTCCTACGAGCAGTACTTC.